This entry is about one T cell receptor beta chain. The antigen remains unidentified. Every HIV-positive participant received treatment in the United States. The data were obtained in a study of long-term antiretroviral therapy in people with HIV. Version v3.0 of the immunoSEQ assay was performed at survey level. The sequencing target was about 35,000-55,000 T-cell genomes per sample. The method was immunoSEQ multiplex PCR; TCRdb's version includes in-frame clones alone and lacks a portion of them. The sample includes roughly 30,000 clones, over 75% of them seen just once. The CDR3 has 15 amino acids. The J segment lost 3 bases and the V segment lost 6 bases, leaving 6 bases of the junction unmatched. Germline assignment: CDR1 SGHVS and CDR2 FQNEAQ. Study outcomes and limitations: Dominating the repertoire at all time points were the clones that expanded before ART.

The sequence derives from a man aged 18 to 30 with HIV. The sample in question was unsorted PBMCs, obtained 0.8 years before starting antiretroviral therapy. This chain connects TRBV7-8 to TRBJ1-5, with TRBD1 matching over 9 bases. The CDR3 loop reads CASSPRQGVNQPQHF. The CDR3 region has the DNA TGTGCCAGCAGTCCCAGACAGGGGGTCAATCAGCCCCAGCATTTT.